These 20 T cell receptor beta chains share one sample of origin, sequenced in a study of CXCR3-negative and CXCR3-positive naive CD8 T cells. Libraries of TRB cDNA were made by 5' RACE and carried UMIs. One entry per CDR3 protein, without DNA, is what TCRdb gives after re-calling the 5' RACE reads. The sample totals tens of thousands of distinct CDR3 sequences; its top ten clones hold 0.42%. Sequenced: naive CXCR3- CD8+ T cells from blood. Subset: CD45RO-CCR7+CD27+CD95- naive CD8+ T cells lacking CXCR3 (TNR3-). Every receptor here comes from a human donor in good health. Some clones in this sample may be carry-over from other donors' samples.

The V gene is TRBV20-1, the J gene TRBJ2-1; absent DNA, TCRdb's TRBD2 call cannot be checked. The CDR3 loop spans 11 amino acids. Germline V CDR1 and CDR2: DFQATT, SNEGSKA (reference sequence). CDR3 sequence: CSAREEDEQFF.

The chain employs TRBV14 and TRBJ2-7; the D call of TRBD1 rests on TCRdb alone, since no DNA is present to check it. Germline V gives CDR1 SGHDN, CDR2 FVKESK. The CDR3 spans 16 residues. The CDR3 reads CASSQVSGTGSYEQYF.

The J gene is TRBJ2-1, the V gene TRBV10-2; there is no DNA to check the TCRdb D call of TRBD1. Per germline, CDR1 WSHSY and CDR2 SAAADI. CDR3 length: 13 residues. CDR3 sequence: CASSGWVGDEQFF.

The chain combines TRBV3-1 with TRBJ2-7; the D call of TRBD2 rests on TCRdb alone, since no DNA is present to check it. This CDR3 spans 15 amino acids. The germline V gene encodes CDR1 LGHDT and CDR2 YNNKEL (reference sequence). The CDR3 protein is CASSAALETLYEQYF.

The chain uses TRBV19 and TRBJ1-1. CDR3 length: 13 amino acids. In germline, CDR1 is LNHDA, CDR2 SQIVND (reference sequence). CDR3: CASSIFRQTEAFF.

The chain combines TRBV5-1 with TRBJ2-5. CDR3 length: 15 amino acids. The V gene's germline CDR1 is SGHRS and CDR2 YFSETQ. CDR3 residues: CASSILGKYGETQYF.

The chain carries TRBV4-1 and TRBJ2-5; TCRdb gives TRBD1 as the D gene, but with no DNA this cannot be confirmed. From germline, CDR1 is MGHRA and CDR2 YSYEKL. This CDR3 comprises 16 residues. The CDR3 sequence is CASSQDFPGASETQYF.

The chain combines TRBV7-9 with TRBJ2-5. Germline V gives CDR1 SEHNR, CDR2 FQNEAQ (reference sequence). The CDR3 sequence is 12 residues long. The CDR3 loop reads CASRASQETQYF.

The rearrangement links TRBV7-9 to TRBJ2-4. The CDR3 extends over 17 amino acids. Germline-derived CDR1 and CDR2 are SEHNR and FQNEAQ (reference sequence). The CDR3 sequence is CASSLVGQDLAKNIQYF.

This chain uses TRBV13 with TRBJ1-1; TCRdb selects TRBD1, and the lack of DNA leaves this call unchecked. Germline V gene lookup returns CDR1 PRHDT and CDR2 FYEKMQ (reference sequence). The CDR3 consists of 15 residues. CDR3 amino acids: CASSPGGSLNTEAFF.

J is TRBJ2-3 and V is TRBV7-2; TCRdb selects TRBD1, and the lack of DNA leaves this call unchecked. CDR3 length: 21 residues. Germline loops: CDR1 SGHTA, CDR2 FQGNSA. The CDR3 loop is CASSSRTWGDRGLLSTDTQYF.

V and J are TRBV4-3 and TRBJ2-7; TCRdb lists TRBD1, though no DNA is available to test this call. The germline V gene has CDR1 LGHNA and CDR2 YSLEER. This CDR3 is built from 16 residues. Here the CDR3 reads CASSQNRRTGGDEQYF.

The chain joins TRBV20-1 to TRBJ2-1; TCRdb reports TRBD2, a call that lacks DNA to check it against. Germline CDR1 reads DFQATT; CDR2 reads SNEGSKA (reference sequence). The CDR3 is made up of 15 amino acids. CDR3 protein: CSARDPRLVDKGQFF.

The CDR3 region is CASSLVGWASGGFPFQETQYF. The chain couples TRBV7-2 to TRBJ2-5; the D gene TCRdb calls, TRBD2, cannot be checked with no DNA. This CDR3 spans 21 amino acids. CDR1 is SGHTA and CDR2 is FQGNSA in the germline V gene.

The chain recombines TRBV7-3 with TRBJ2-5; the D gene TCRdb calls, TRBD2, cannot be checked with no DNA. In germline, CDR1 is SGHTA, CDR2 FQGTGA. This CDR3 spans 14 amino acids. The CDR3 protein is CASSLSGSSETQYF.

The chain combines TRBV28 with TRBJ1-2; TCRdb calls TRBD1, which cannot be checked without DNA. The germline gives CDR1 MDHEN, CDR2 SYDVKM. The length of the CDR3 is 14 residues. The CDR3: CASSLQTGSGGYTF.

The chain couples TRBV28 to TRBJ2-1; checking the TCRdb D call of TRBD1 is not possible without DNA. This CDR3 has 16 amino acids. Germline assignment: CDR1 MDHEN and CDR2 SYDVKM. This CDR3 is CASSSSRGGGQFEQFF.

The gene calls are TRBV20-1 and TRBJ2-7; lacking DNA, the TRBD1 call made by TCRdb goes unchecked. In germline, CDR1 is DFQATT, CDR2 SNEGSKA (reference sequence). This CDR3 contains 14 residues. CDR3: CSARDSRETYEQYF.

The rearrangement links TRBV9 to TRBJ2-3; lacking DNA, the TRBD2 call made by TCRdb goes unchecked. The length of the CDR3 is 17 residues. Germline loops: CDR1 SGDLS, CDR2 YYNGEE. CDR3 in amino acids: CASSSSPGLADTDTQYF.

The CDR3 here is CASSQDERSSYNEQFF. This chain links TRBV4-3 with TRBJ2-1. Germline CDR1 is LGHNA and CDR2 is YSLEER. CDR3 length: 16 residues.